This T cell receptor (beta chain) was profiled in a study of blood T cells in healthy people across ages. Alongside a J-beta primer mix, a sample-barcoded 5' primer served in a second PCR lasting roughly 6 to 11 cycles. Via MiXCR, TCRdb re-called the 5' RACE reads, giving one row per CDR3 protein. The sample has around 2 million distinct CDR3 sequences; about two fifths are singletons. With 4 bases clipped from V and 2 bases from J, the junction kept 8 bases outside the gene matches. CDR1 and CDR2 (germline): SGHRS, YFSETQ. This CDR3 spans 15 amino acids. This sequence joins TRBV5-1 and TRBJ2-7; 8 positions agree with TRBD1. Sequenced input: blood. This TCR came from a human donor in good health. CDR3 nucleotides: TGCGCCAGCAGCCCCCAGACAGGGGCCGCCTACGAGCAGTACTTC. Translated, it gives CASSPQTGAAYEQYF.